This TCR beta chain came from a study of tumor-infiltrating lymphocytes in primary liver carcinoma (dated by TCRdb to about 2017). For context, the study as a whole: The five patients, three men and two women aged 30 to 69 years, had hepatocellular carcinoma (four) or combined HCC and intrahepatic cholangiocarcinoma (one). Tumors of the five patients were stage T1-T3 N0M0 with maximum diameters of roughly 4 to 11 cm. Each sample produced roughly 3.65 to 7.13 million productive TCRbeta reads, and read depth showed no significant difference between tissue types. TCRbeta repertoire sequencing, expression microarrays and whole-exome sequencing were combined in the study across five regions of each liver tumor, with adjacent normal tissue and blood also included. A total of 35 specimens from 5 patients went through TCRbeta repertoire sequencing, namely 25 tumor regions, 5 adjacent noncancerous liver tissues and 5 peripheral blood samples. To link TCRbeta repertoire diversity with the local molecular phenotype, the 25 to 30 tumor region samples were profiled using Agilent mRNA microarrays. High reproducibility was observed for the technical replicate repertoires, with mean shared-clone rates approximately 0.9 and correlation coefficients above 0.95.

V loses 1 base of germline sequence and J loses 4 bases, and the interval between the two ends is 10 bases. The CDR3 runs 14 residues from the cysteine to the phenylalanine. The entry retains the CDR3 DNA only, 42 bases that are in frame from base 1. From a lookup of the germline V gene, CDR1 and CDR2 are MGHRA and YSYEKL. Study-wide conclusions, independent of this receptor: With just 4 or 5 patients in the study, the authors point out that the findings should be validated in a larger study. The top 250 clones made up a significantly larger repertoire fraction in tumors than in blood (p = 0.039). Consistent with antigen-driven expansion, pairs of tumor regions showed higher repertoire overlap (mean about 35%) than either tumor-adjacent pairs (around 17%) or tumor-blood pairs (roughly 14%). Since the samples were bulk and unsorted, there was no way to compare CD4+ and CD8+ T cell repertoires. Because only the TCR beta chain was sequenced and unpaired alpha chains were not captured, true repertoire diversity is likely underestimated. Just about 7.5-25% of top clones turned up in all five regions of a tumor, which suggests spatial heterogeneity among tumor-infiltrating T cells.

TCRbeta-specific cDNA was reverse-transcribed from 500 ng total RNA using a constant-region primer and ProtoScript II reverse transcriptase. TCRbeta libraries were built with three nested multiplex PCR rounds, a slightly modified ARM-PCR procedure. Multiplex TRBV1-TRBV30 forward primers and a Cbeta reverse primer were used in the first two PCR rounds, each of which was run for around 10 cycles. Sample barcodes and Illumina adapters were attached in a final 25-cycle PCR using Deep VentR polymerase. Amplicons of 200-500 bp were gel-purified with a QIAquick gel extraction kit before sequencing. TCRbeta amplicons were sequenced on an Illumina HiSeq 2500 with 250-bp paired-end reads. In the original analysis: To recover full CDR3 sequences, reads were quality-trimmed using Trimmomatic v0.33 and paired reads were then merged using FLASH v1.2.11. V, D and J germline segments were assigned to the rearranged TCRbeta sequences using MiGEC v1.2.1b. VDJtools v1.0.0 computed clonotype statistics and Shannon-Wiener diversity indices. To cut down on sampling bias, every analysis after diversity analysis relied on just the 250 most abundant clonotypes from each sample. TCRdb took the public reads, trimmed them with fastp at Q25, ran MiXCR for clone calling and kept in-frame beta chains. Rows with one shared CDR3 protein collapse into an entry with the most common genes and DNA. The V and J calls, along with clone size, are taken from TCRdb and not from the paper's own processing. The sample contains approximately 110,000 distinct CDR3 sequences, 60% to 75% of them found a single time. The ten largest account for 7.5% to 9% of the sample.

A note on this clonotype: The antigen this receptor binds is unknown. It has no much larger one-base neighbor in the sample; base qualities were not kept.

Total RNA and DNA were co-extracted from around 20-30 mg of bulk tissue with the AllPrep DNA/RNA mini kit, without cell sorting. Four or five patients with histopathologically diagnosed primary liver carcinoma underwent surgical resection in China between 2015 and 2016. Patients had chronic HBV infection and were treatment-naive at sampling. Each tumor was sampled at five spatially separated regions: the tumor centre plus the superior, inferior, left-lateral and right-lateral poles. Histology showed that every tumor sample contained more than 80% viable tumor cells. Each fresh piece of tumor and adjacent tissue was cut in two, with one half stored in RNAlater at -80 degrees C and the other half sent for histology.

The sequence was collected from a woman aged 60-75 years with primary liver carcinoma and hepatitis B virus infection. The sequenced sample consisted of liver tumor tissue from sampling region 3. The cell subset or site label of this sample denotes: tumor region T3, left-lateral pole. The chain links TRBV4-1 with TRBJ1-2; no D gene is confidently identified. This receptor carries the CDR3 CASSQAEGSYGYTF. The nucleotide sequence is TGCGCCAGCAGCCAAGCGGAGGGATCCTATGGCTACACCTTC.